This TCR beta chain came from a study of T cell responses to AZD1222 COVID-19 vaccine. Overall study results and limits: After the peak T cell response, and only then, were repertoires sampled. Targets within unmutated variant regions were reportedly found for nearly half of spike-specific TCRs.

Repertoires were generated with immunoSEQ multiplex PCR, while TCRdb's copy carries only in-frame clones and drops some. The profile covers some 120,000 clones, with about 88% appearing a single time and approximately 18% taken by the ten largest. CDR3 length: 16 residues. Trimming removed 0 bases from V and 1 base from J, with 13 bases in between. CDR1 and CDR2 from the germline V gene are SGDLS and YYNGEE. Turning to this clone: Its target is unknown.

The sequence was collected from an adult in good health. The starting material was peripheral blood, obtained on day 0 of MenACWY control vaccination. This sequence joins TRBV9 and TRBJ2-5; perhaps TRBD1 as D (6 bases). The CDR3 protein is CASSVALSRGQETQYF. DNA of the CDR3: TGTGCCAGCAGCGTAGCTCTTAGCAGGGGCCAAGAGACCCAGTACTTC.